This T cell receptor (beta chain) was observed in a study of read filtering for tumor transcriptome and immune sequencing. The library was built from 400 ng RNA with molecular barcoded adaptors for alpha/delta and beta/gamma chains. TCRdb used MiXCR to reprocess the reads, holding one entry per CDR3 protein. This table has over 55,000 distinct CDR3 sequences, about 15% appearing once. Germline CDR1 is DFQATT and CDR2 is SNEGSKA (reference sequence). V was cut by 3 bases and J by 0 bases, with 8 bases left in between. There are 13 residues in the CDR3. Study observations and caveats: IR-seq and RNA-seq agreed better without single-read clonotypes.

This clonotype was counted many times. Its matching antigen is unknown. The source material was a population of CD138-negative cells sorted from bone marrow. The V gene is TRBV20-1, the J gene TRBJ1-1; no clear D. This receptor was obtained from a donor over 35 with multiple myeloma. CDR3: CSASADMNTEAFF. Written as DNA, the CDR3 is TGCAGTGCTAGTGCAGACATGAACACTGAAGCTTTCTTT.